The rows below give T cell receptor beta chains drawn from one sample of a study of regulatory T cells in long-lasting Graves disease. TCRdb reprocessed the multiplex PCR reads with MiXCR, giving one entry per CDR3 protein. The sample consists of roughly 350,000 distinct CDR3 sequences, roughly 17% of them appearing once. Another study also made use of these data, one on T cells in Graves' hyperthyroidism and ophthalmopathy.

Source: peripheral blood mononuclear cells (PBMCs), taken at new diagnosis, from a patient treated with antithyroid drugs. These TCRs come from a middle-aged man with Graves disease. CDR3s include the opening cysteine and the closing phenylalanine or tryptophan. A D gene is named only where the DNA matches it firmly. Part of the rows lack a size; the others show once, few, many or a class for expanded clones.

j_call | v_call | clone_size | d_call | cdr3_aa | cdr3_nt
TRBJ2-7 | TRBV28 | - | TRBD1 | CASSSSGTGGYEQYF | TGTGCCAGCAGTTCGTCCGGGACAGGGGGCTACGAGCAGTACTTC
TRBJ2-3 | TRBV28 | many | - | CASSLVLTSTDTQYF | TGTGCCAGCAGTTTAGTTTTGACTAGCACAGATACGCAGTATTTT
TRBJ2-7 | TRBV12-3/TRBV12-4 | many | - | CASKEGESSYEQYF | TGTGCCAGCAAAGAGGGGGAAAGCTCCTACGAGCAGTACTTC
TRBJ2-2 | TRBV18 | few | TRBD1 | CASSPSRQGATGELFF | TGTGCCAGCTCACCATCGCGGCAGGGGGCCACCGGGGAGCTGTTTTTT
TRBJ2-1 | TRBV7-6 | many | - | CASSSTRGNEQFF | TGTGCCAGCAGTTCAACTCGCGGCAATGAGCAGTTCTTC
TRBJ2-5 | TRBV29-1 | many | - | CSVGGTDQETQYF | TGCAGCGTTGGCGGGACAGACCAAGAGACCCAGTACTTC
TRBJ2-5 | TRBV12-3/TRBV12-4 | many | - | CASALSDSVIGETQYF | TGTGCCAGCGCTCTTTCCGATTCTGTGATAGGAGAGACCCAGTACTTC
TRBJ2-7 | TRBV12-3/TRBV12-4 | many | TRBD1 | CASSLRTGNEQYF | TGTGCCAGCAGTCTCCGGACAGGGAACGAGCAGTACTTC
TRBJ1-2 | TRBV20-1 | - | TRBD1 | CSAQTTDRGITNYGYTF | TGCAGTGCCCAGACAACGGACAGGGGTATTACTAACTATGGCTACACCTTC
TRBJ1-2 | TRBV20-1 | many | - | CGTGTTTGYTF | TGCGGGACCGGGACGACCACCGGCTACACCTTC
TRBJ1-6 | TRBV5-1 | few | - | CASSLEPVYNSPLHF | TGCGCCAGCAGCTTGGAGCCAGTCTATAATTCACCCCTCCACTTT
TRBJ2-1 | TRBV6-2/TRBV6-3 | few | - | CASSYGGAGGSNEQFF | TGTGCCAGCAGTTACGGCGGAGCTGGGGGTAGCAATGAGCAGTTCTTC
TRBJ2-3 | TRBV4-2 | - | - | CASSQGHTITTDTQYF | TGTGCCAGCAGCCAAGGCCACACAATAACCACAGATACGCAGTATTTT
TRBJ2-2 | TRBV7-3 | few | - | CASSSDLTGELFF | TGTGCCAGCAGCTCAGACCTTACCGGGGAGCTGTTTTTT
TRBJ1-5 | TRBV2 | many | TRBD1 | CASSSDRANQPQHF | TGTGCCAGCAGTTCGGACAGGGCCAATCAGCCCCAGCATTTT
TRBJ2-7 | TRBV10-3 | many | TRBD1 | CAISEGTGGYEQYF | TGTGCCATCAGTGAAGGGACAGGGGGTTACGAGCAGTACTTC
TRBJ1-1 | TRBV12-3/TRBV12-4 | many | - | CASTVGSYTEAFF | TGTGCCAGCACCGTGGGAAGTTACACTGAAGCTTTCTTT
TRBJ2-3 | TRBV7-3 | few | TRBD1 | CASSPLRTGFIGTDTQYF | TGTGCCAGCAGCCCCCTTAGGACAGGGTTTATCGGCACAGATACGCAGTATTTT
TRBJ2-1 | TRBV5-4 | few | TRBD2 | CASSLVVRGGNNEQFF | TGTGCCAGCAGCTTGGTAGTCCGCGGGGGGAACAATGAGCAGTTCTTC
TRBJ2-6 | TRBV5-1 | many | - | CASSLEWGASGANVLTF | TGCGCCAGCAGCTTGGAGTGGGGGGCCTCTGGGGCCAACGTCCTGACTTTC
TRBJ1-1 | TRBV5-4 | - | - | CASSYGRVNTEAFF | TGTGCCAGCAGCTACGGCAGGGTGAACACTGAAGCTTTCTTT
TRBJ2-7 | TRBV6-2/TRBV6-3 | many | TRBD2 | CASSYSEGLAGGPNSYEQYF | TGTGCCAGCAGTTACTCTGAGGGACTAGCGGGGGGCCCAAACTCCTACGAGCAGTACTTC
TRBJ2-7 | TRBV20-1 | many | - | CSATSSTYEQYF | TGCAGTGCGACTAGTTCCACCTACGAGCAGTACTTC
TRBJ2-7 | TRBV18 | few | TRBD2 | CASSPRTSGGMEQYF | TGTGCCAGCTCACCCCGGACTAGCGGGGGGATGGAGCAGTACTTC
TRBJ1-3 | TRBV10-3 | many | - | CAISGSGSGNTIYF | TGTGCCATCAGTGGGTCGGGCTCTGGAAACACCATATATTTT
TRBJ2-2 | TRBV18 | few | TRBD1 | CASSPPGQGNTGELFF | TGTGCTAGCTCACCACCTGGACAGGGGAACACCGGGGAGCTGTTTTTT
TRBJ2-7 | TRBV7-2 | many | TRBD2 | CASSTRLAGGPIYEQYF | TGTGCCAGCAGCACCCGACTAGCGGGGGGCCCTATCTACGAGCAGTACTTC
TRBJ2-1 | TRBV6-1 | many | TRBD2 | CASGTSGGSYNEQFF | TGTGCCAGCGGCACTAGCGGGGGCTCCTACAATGAGCAGTTCTTC
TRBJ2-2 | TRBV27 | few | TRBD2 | CASRKGLAGGRTGELFF | TGTGCCAGCAGGAAGGGACTAGCGGGGGGTAGGACCGGGGAGCTGTTTTTT
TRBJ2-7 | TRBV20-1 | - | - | CSAEAGGGSYEQYF | TGCAGTGCGGAGGCAGGGGGGGGCTCCTACGAGCAGTACTTC
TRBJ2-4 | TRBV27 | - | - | CASSNRGFKNIQYF | TGTGCCAGCAGTAACCGGGGCTTCAAAAACATTCAGTACTTC
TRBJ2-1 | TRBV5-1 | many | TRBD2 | CASRSERGGNSYNEQFF | TGCGCCAGCAGGTCCGAACGGGGGGGAAACTCCTACAATGAGCAGTTCTTC
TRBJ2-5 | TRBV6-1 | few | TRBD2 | CASSPRGEKETQYF | TGTGCCAGCAGTCCCCGGGGGGAGAAAGAGACCCAGTACTTC
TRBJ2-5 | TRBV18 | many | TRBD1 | CASSSRQGRQETQYF | TGTGCCAGCTCATCACGACAGGGGAGACAAGAGACCCAGTACTTC
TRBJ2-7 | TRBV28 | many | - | CASSLGPGTIYEQYF | TGTGCCAGCAGTTTAGGTCCAGGGACGATATACGAGCAGTACTTC
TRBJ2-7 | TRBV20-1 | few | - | CSASVSDYEQYF | TGCAGTGCTAGTGTATCGGATTACGAGCAGTACTTC
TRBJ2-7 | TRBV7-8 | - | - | CASSMRSRGAYEQYF | TGTGCCAGCAGTATGAGGAGCAGGGGGGCCTACGAGCAGTACTTC
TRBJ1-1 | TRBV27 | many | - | CASSLLDSSSEAFF | TGTGCCAGCAGTTTATTGGACAGTTCATCTGAAGCTTTCTTT
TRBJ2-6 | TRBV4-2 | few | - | CASSQALTGANVLTF | TGTGCCAGCAGCCAAGCCTTAACCGGGGCCAACGTCCTGACTTTC
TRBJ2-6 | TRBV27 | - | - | CASSLWQPRVLTF | TGTGCCAGCAGTTTATGGCAGCCGCGCGTCCTGACTTTC
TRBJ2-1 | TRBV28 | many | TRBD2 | CASRRSLAGGDNEQFF | TGTGCCAGCAGACGAAGTCTAGCGGGGGGGGACAATGAGCAGTTCTTC
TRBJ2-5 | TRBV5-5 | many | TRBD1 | CASSLDGRGQGETQYF | TGTGCCAGCAGCTTGGACGGCAGGGGGCAGGGAGAGACCCAGTACTTC
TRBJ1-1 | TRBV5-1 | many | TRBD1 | CASSLRTGLNTEAFF | TGCGCCAGCAGCCTAAGGACAGGGCTGAACACTGAAGCTTTCTTT
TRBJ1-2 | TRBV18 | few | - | CASSPWTDLGNGYTF | TGTGCCAGCTCACCGTGGACAGATCTTGGAAATGGCTACACCTTC
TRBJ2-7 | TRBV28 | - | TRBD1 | CAITPGQVAYEQYF | TGTGCCATTACACCGGGACAGGTAGCCTACGAGCAGTACTTC
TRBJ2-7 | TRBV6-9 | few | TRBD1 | CASSYQKGQGARKFEQYF | TGTGCCAGCAGTTACCAAAAAGGACAGGGGGCTAGAAAATTCGAGCAGTACTTC
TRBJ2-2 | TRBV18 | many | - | CASSPGTGELFF | TGTGCCAGCTCACCAGGAACCGGGGAGCTGTTTTTT
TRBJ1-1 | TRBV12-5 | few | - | CASGLVGALNTEAFF | TGTGCTAGTGGTTTGGTAGGGGCTTTGAACACTGAAGCTTTCTTT
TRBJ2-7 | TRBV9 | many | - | CASSPTDRSSYEQYF | TGTGCCAGCTCACCAACCGACAGGAGCTCCTACGAGCAGTACTTC
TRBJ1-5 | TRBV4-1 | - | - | CASSQRTSLGSNQPQHF | TGCGCCAGCAGCCAGCGGACGTCCTTAGGGAGCAATCAGCCCCAGCATTTT
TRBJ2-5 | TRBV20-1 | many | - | CSARLSGGGQYF | TGCAGTGCTAGACTCTCAGGGGGGGGCCAGTACTTC
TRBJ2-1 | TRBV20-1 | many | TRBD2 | CSARGTSGGNEQFF | TGCAGTGCTAGGGGGACTAGCGGGGGCAATGAGCAGTTCTTC
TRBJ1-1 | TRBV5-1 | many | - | CASSLGIVGSTEAFF | TGCGCCAGCAGCTTGGGGATCGTTGGGTCCACTGAAGCTTTCTTT
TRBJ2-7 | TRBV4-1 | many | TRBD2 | CASSQDGRDDEQYF | TGCGCCAGCAGCCAAGATGGGAGGGACGACGAGCAGTACTTC